What follows describes a single TCR beta chain. Its matching antigen is unknown. TCRdb passed the RT-PCR reads through MiXCR, listing each CDR3 protein once. The repertoire has hundreds of thousands of distinct CDR3 sequences, roughly 18% of them found once; the top ten carry approximately 11%. This entry belongs to a study of response to subunit inactivated influenza vaccine. Overall study findings and caveats: After each seasonal influenza vaccination, few new T cells are recruited, the authors suggested.

This CDR3 comprises 13 residues. After removal of 7 bases from V and 4 bases from J, the junction contained 5 bases not matched to a gene. Germline V gene lookup returns CDR1 LNHDA and CDR2 SQIVND (reference sequence). Sample: PBMCs from blood, taken around 5 days after vaccination. J is TRBJ2-3 and V is TRBV19, with 7 bases that match TRBD1. The source of this sequence is a man aged 45-60 years who received an inactivated influenza vaccine. The CDR3 region has the DNA TGTGCCAGTAACAGGGGAGTCGCAGATACGCAGTATTTT. It is translated as CASNRGVADTQYF.